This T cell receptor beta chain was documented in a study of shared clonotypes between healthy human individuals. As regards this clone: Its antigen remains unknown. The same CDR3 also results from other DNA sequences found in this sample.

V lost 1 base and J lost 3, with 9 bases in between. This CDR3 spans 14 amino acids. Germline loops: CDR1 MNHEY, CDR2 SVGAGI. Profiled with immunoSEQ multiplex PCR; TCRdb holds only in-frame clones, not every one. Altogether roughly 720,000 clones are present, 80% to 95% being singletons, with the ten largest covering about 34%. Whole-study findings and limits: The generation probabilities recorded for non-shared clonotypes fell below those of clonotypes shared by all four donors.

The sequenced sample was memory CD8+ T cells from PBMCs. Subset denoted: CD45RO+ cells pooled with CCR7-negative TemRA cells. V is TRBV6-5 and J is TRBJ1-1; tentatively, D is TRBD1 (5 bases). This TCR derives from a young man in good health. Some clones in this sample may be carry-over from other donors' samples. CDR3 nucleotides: TGTGCCAGCAGTTACTTAGGGGTTGACACTGAAGCTTTCTTT. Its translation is CASSYLGVDTEAFF.